Listed here are 19 T cell receptor beta chains from one sample, sequenced in a study of blood T cells in healthy people across ages. Primed by a sample-barcoded 5' primer and a J-beta primer mix, a second PCR proceeded for 7 to 11 cycles. TCRdb independently ran MiXCR on the 5' RACE reads; one entry per CDR3 protein. This sample has around 1.1 million distinct CDR3 sequences, with roughly two fifths found just once. The sample was blood. The receptors were sampled from a man younger than 35 in good health.

The chain employs TRBV3-1 and TRBJ1-2; D may be TRBD1 (6 bases). The ends were cut back, 1 base at V and 10 bases at J, with 7 bases in the middle. Germline V gene data show CDR1 as LGHDT and CDR2 as YNNKEL (reference sequence). There are 11 residues in the CDR3. In nucleotides, the CDR3 is TGTGCCAGCAGCCAAGGACAGGTCTACACCTTC. This encodes CASSQGQVYTF.

In its sample, this clonotype was seen many times. The chain has TRBV30 and TRBJ2-7; no firm D call. Germline V gene sequence: CDR1 GTSNPN, CDR2 SVGIG (reference sequence). The CDR3 loop spans 14 amino acids. V was pared by 4 bases and J by 0 bases, with 13 bases between. DNA of the CDR3: TGTGCCTGGACCCCCCTTGGCAGCTCCTACGAGCAGTACTTC. It yields the protein CAWTPLGSSYEQYF. The entire variable domain, with the rest obtained from reference TRBV30 and TRBJ2-7, is as follows: SQTIHQWPATLVQPVGSPLSLECTVEGTSNPNLYWYRQAAGRGLQLLFYSVGIGQISSEVPQNLSASRPQDRQFILSSKKLLLSDSGFYLCAWTPLGSSYEQYFGPGTRLTVT.

The chain recombines TRBV20-1 with TRBJ2-1; perhaps TRBD1 as D (6 bases). Germline V gene data show CDR1 as DFQATT and CDR2 as SNEGSKA (reference sequence). The CDR3 length is 13 residues. Between the trimmed V and J ends, which lost 3 bases and 5 bases, there was a span of 11 bases. The CDR3 nucleotides are TGCAGTGCTAGCCCGGACAGTAACAATGAGCAGTTCTTC. This sequence encodes CSASPDSNNEQFF.

The CDR3 sequence is CASSFRTGRGSTDTQYF. CDR3 nucleotides: TGTGCCAGCAGCTTTAGGACAGGGAGAGGCAGCACAGATACGCAGTATTTT. V is TRBV7-9 and J is TRBJ2-3; TRBD1 aligns across 8 bases. The V gene's germline CDR1 is SEHNR and CDR2 FQNEAQ (reference sequence). V gave up 3 bases and J gave up 0 bases; unmatched junction bases: 8. This CDR3 comprises 17 residues.

V and J are TRBV6-2 or TRBV6-3 and TRBJ1-1, with D perhaps matching TRBD1 (5 bases). With 0 bases removed from V and 8 bases from J, the gap between germline ends came to 10 bases. The CDR3 loop spans 13 amino acids. In germline, CDR1 is MNHEY, CDR2 SVGEGT. The CDR3 is CASSYSRTGEAFF. The CDR3 DNA reads as TGTGCCAGCAGTTACTCTCGAACAGGCGAAGCTTTCTTT.

This clonotype was seen more than once but under ten times. The J gene is TRBJ2-1, the V gene TRBV7-2, with 8 positions matching TRBD1. The CDR3 spans 13 residues. The junction had 5 bases not matched to a gene; V was cut back by 3 bases and J by 10 bases. Looked up from germline, CDR1 is SGHTA and CDR2 is FQGNSA. CDR3 DNA sequence: TGTGCCAGCAGCTTCCAGGGGGCCGGCGAGCAGTTCTTC. Its translation: CASSFQGAGEQFF.

This clonotype was seen a handful of times. The V and J genes are TRBV20-1 and TRBJ2-3; 9 bases are shared with TRBD1. V was pared by 3 bases and J by 5 bases, with 9 bases of the junction left unmatched. There are 15 residues in the CDR3. CDR1 DFQATT and CDR2 SNEGSKA come from the germline V gene (reference sequence). The CDR3 DNA follows: TGCAGTGCTAGGGTACAACAGGGGGCGCAAGATACGCAGTATTTT. It codes for CSARVQQGAQDTQYF.

The rearrangement links TRBV9 to TRBJ2-1; D unclear. The germline V and J ends were trimmed by 0 bases and 7 bases, with 11 bases remaining between them. This CDR3 spans 14 amino acids. Germline V gene sequence: CDR1 SGDLS, CDR2 YYNGEE. CDR3 region: CASSVDPGWNEQFF. The CDR3 DNA follows: TGTGCCAGCAGCGTAGATCCGGGTTGGAATGAGCAGTTCTTC.

The genes are TRBV7-9 and TRBJ1-4; D is unclear. V lost 5 bases to trimming and J lost 8 bases, with 15 bases between them. CDR3 length equals 14 residues. CDR1 is SEHNR and CDR2 is FQNEAQ in the germline V gene (reference sequence). The DNA of the CDR3 is TGTGCCAGCAGCCCCGAATCGTCCGGGGAAAAACTGTTTTTT. It is translated as CASSPESSGEKLFF. Supplemented by reference TRBV7-9 and TRBJ1-4, the full variable domain reads DTGVSQNPRHKITKRGQNVTFRCDPISEHNRLYWYRQTLGQGPEFLTYFQNEAQLEKSRLLSDRFSAERPKGSFSTLEIQRTEQGDSAMYLCASSPESSGEKLFFGSGTQLSVL.

This clonotype was seen a few times. The rearrangement uses TRBV7-2 and TRBJ2-3; no firm D call. Between the trimmed V and J ends, which lost 5 bases and 4 bases, there was a span of 16 bases. CDR3 length: 15 residues. Germline assignment: CDR1 SGHTA and CDR2 FQGNSA. The DNA of the CDR3 is TGTGCCAGCAGCCCTCGGACCGCCTACCCAGATACGCAGTATTTT. This sequence encodes CASSPRTAYPDTQYF. Filled out from reference TRBV7-2 and TRBJ2-3, the complete variable domain reads GAGVSQSPSNKVTEKGKDVELRCDPISGHTALYWYRQSLGQGLEFLIYFQGNSAPDKSGLPSDRFSAERTGGSVSTLTIQRTQQEDSAVYLCASSPRTAYPDTQYFGPGTRLTVL.

Only a few counts were recorded for this clonotype. This chain joins TRBV5-1 and TRBJ2-1; tentative D call: TRBD1 (5 bases). This CDR3 has 15 residues. With 3 bases removed from V and 6 bases from J, the gap between germline ends came to 16 bases. Looked up from germline, CDR1 is SGHRS and CDR2 is YFSETQ. The CDR3 DNA is TGCGCCAGCAGCTCGACGTCTACAGGTCCCAATGAGCAGTTCTTC. This codes for CASSSTSTGPNEQFF.

The V and J genes are TRBV5-1 and TRBJ1-5; D is uncertain. The V end lost 0 bases, the J end lost 1 base, and 14 bases lay between the germline ends. CDR3 length: 17 amino acids. The V gene's germline CDR1 is SGHRS and CDR2 YFSETQ. CDR3 DNA sequence: TGCGCCAGCAGCTTGGTAAGGGTGGAAAAGAGCAATCAGCCCCAGCATTTT. Amino acid sequence: CASSLVRVEKSNQPQHF.

The chain employs TRBV5-1 and TRBJ2-3, with TRBD2 matching 14 bases. J lost 2 bases, V lost 3 bases, and 2 bases had no gene match. The CDR3 length is 16 residues. Germline CDR1 reads SGHRS; CDR2 reads YFSETQ. CDR3 region: CASSWTSGGITDTQYF. DNA of the CDR3: TGCGCCAGCAGCTGGACTAGCGGGGGGATCACAGATACGCAGTATTTT.

The chain uses TRBV12-5 and TRBJ2-1; D uncertain. CDR3 size: 12 residues. The germline V gene has CDR1 LGHNT and CDR2 FRNRAP. Trimming pared 0 bases from V and 9 bases from J, leaving 6 bases between. As DNA, the CDR3 is TGTGCTAGTGGTTTGGTAAGGGCTGAGCAGTTCTTC. Residues: CASGLVRAEQFF.

The rearrangement links TRBV7-2 to TRBJ2-3; 7 nucleotides match TRBD2. CDR3 length equals 14 residues. The ends lost 7 bases at V and 2 bases at J; junction bases unmatched: 6. The germline V gene encodes CDR1 SGHTA and CDR2 FQGNSA. This chain's CDR3 is CASTIGGFTDTQYF. As DNA, the CDR3 is TGTGCCAGCACCATCGGGGGGTTCACAGATACGCAGTATTTT.

This clonotype was seen just once. The chain recombines TRBV28 with TRBJ1-5; 9 bases are a match to TRBD1. The CDR3 has 16 amino acids. Trimming cost V 1 base and J 11 bases; bases outside gene matches: 12. Germline lookup yields CDR1 MDHEN and CDR2 SYDVKM. CDR3 in DNA: TGTGCCAGCAGTTTATTCGACGGGACAGGGACATCGGCCCAGCATTTT. It specifies CASSLFDGTGTSAQHF.

This clonotype is a singleton in its sample. V gene TRBV3-1 combines with J gene TRBJ1-6; D not certain. The CDR3 is made up of 15 amino acids. Germline CDR1 is LGHDT and CDR2 is YNNKEL (reference sequence). The V and J ends lost 4 bases and 7 bases respectively, with 14 bases between them. CDR3 sequence reads: CASSPERDSNSPLHF. The CDR3 DNA follows: TGTGCCAGCAGCCCTGAGAGGGATTCGAATTCACCCCTCCACTTT.

The chain has TRBV6-5 and TRBJ1-2; D call uncertain. This CDR3 comprises 13 residues. Germline V gene sequence: CDR1 MNHEY, CDR2 SVGAGI. Deletions cut 6 bases from V and 7 bases from J, with 15 bases between. The CDR3 DNA follows: TGTGCCAGCAGCCCCGGGCGGGGAGGTGGCTACACCTTC. Its protein product is CASSPGRGGGYTF.

This sequence joins TRBV10-3 and TRBJ1-6; the D is unclear. There are 17 residues in the CDR3. In germline, CDR1 is ENHRY, CDR2 SYGVKD. V dropped 6 bases and J dropped 2 bases, with 17 bases sitting between them. CDR3 region: CAISGGVLNPYNSPLHF. The CDR3 nucleotides read TGTGCCATCAGCGGCGGGGTCCTGAACCCCTATAATTCACCCCTCCACTTT.